The sequence of this T cell receptor beta chain was determined in a study of T cells in Graves' hyperthyroidism and ophthalmopathy (dated by TCRdb to about 2019). The study in broad terms: Peripheral blood samples were taken at the time of initial diagnosis, prior to any treatment. To identify distinguishing TCR V-J signatures, a discovery cohort of around 100 patients was used, comprising approximately 40 with Graves' ophthalmopathy and about 59 with stable Graves' hyperthyroidism. Prospective prediction of ophthalmopathy was tested in an independent validation cohort consisting of some 18 hyperthyroidism patients and more than 15 patients who later progressed to ophthalmopathy. The 100 discovery patients were randomly divided into training and test sets at a 7:3 ratio. Thyroid tissue and blood T-cell repertoires from six Graves' hyperthyroidism patients were also compared in the study. After blood sampling, hyperthyroidism patients were treated with methimazole at a starting dose of 30 mg daily, and ophthalmopathy patients were treated with high-dose intravenous methylprednisolone. According to the paper, TCR Vbeta CDR3 sequencing was carried out on 135 peripheral blood samples, which came from fewer than 50 ophthalmopathy, around 75 hyperthyroidism and approximately 17 progressor patients. What the work shows at the level of the full study, not this receptor alone: Sample size was not statistically predetermined, and investigators were not blinded to group allocation. Blood samples also contained most of the expanded thyroid clonotypes (frequency above 0.001), which suggests that blood repertoires may reflect thyroid immune responses. A model built on a 13 V-J signature distinguished ophthalmopathy from stable hyperthyroidism, reaching around 87% sensitivity and about 81% specificity in cross-validation and 80%/75% in testing. During validation, the model predicted progression to ophthalmopathy a median of around 6 months ahead of onset, with approximately 70% sensitivity and less than 85% specificity.

Amplification of TCR beta CDR3 regions was carried out from RNA transcripts. The TCR CDR3 was subjected to a first round of RT-PCR using the HTBI primer set and the Qiagen OneStep RT-PCR kit. Libraries were constructed in a second round of multiplex PCR, after which size selection and purification were carried out. Sequencing of the libraries was done on an Illumina HiSeq2000 using paired-end 100 bp reads. Concerning the study's data processing: SOAPnuke was used to process the raw data, throwing out any read that contained adapters or uncalled bases, had a mean Phred below 15, or lacked an exact constant-primer or identifier match. High-quality paired reads were merged using COPE v1.2.5, and each unique nucleotide sequence was defined as a clonotype. Clonotypes were aligned to IMGT TRBV, TRBD and TRBJ reference segments using MiTCR v1.1. Analysis was restricted to V-J combinations with a frequency above 0.0001, which covered 99.2% of repertoires. The TCS score was defined as F50 (clonal expansion) divided by E x V (chaos), with BLOSUM62-based TCRdist calculated between CDR3 peptides within each V-J. Welch's t-statistics and random forest reduced 450 to 600 V-J features to 10 to 15, which were used in a naive Bayes classifier (R e1071). Using fastp at Q25 and MiXCR, TCRdb reprocessed the public reads and kept productive beta chains. CDR3 protein duplicates are merged, each entry listing the most common genes and DNA. The V and J calls shown here were made by TCRdb, not taken from the authors' results. The sample table shows around 540,000 distinct CDR3 sequences, and 15% to 20% are seen once. Together, the top ten hold approximately 30% of the sample.

Ophthalmopathy patients had moderately to severely active disease, with a Clinical Activity Score of 3 or more, a NOSPECS grade of 4 or more, and a disease duration of less than 3 months. Exclusion was applied to patients with uncontrolled infections, other autoimmune diseases, pregnancy or lactation. Clinical symptoms, serum thyroxine and TRAb, thyroid ultrasound, and orbital computed tomography formed the basis for the diagnoses. PBMCs were isolated from 10 ml of fresh peripheral blood by Ficoll-Paque density gradient centrifugation. Total RNA was extracted with Trizol reagent, and quality was checked on an Agilent 2100 Bioanalyzer. This clonotype showed up just a few times. Which antigen it targets is not known. One base away there is no much larger clone; base qualities are not given. The germline V gene supplies CDR1 KGHSH and CDR2 LQKENI. Ends trimmed: V by 1 base, J by 3 bases; bases unmatched to a gene: 11. Counted from cysteine to phenylalanine, this CDR3 has 17 amino acids. Kept here is only the CDR3 DNA, which spans 51 bases and is read in frame from base 1.

The receptor was isolated from a woman in her 30s with Graves' ophthalmopathy. Sample: blood. The chain was built from TRBV18 and TRBJ2-7, and 8 junction bases match TRBD2. The DNA reads TGTGCCAGCTCACCACGGCCGACTAGCGCCTTCTTCTACGAGCAGTACTTC. This yields the protein CASSPRPTSAFFYEQYF.